This T cell receptor (beta chain) was captured in a study of blood T cell repertoires in COVID-19. Study context: In each case, the material was cDNA or gDNA derived from T cells, B-cell-depleted T cells, or PBMCs.

J was trimmed by 0 bases and V by 5 bases; bases with no gene match: 4. CDR3 length: 16 residues. Looked up from germline, CDR1 is MNHEY and CDR2 is SMNVEV (reference sequence). This table comes from immunoSEQ multiplex PCR, and its TCRdb copy is limited to in-frame clones, with some not included. The table has more than 65,000 clones, approximately 82% seen once. J is TRBJ2-2 and V is TRBV27; 9 bases align to TRBD1. Sequencing was carried out using peripheral blood. This receptor was identified in a woman aged 70-85 years with acute or convalescent COVID-19. In nucleotides, the CDR3 is TGTGCCAGCAGTAACCGACAGGGGGCGAACACCGGGGAGCTGTTTTTT. Amino acid sequence: CASSNRQGANTGELFF.